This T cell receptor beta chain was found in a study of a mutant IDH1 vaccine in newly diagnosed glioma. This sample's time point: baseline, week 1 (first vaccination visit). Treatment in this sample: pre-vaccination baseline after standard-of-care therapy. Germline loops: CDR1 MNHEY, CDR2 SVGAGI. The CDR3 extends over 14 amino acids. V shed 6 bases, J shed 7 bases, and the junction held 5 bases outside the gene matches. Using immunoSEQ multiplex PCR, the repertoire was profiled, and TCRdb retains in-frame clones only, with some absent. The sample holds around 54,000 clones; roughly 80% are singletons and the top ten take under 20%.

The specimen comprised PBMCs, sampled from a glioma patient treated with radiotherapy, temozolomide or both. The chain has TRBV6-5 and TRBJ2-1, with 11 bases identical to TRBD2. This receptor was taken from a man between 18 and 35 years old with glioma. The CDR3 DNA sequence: TGTGCCAGCAGCTCCGGGACTAGCGGAAATGAGCAGTTCTTC. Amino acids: CASSSGTSGNEQFF.